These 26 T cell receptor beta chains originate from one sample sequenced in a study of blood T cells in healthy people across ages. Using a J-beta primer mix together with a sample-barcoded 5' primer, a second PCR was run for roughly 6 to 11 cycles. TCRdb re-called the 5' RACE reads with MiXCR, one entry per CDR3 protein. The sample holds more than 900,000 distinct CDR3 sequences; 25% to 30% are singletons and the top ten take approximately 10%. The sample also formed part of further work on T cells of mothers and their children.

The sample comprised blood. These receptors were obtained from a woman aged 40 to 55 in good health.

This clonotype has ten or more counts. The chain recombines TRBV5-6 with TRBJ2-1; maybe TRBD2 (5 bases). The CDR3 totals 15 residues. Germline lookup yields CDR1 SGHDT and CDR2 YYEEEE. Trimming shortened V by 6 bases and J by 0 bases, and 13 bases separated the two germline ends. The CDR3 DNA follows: TGTGCCAGCAAAGGCGGGTTCTCCTCCTACAATGAGCAGTTCTTC. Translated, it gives CASKGGFSSYNEQFF.

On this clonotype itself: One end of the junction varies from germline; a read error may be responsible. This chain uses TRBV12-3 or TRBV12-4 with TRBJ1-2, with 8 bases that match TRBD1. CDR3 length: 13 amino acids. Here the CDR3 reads CVSSPDRAYGYTF. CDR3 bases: TGTGTCAGCAGCCCGGACAGGGCCTATGGCTACACCTTC.

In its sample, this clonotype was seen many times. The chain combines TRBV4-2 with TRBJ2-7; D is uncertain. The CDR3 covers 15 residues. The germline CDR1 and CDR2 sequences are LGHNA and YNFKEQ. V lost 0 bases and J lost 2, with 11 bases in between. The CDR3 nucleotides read TGTGCCAGCAGCCAAGAAGTAGGTACCCCCTACGAGCAGTACTTC. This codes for CASSQEVGTPYEQYF.

The CDR3 DNA is TGTGCCAGCAGCAGACTAGCATTAGGAACAGATACGCAGTATTTT. It specifies CASSRLALGTDTQYF. The V gene is TRBV28, the J gene TRBJ2-3; TRBD2 agrees at 7 bases. The V segment lost 6 bases and the J segment 3 bases; nucleotides outside the gene matches: 9. CDR1 MDHEN and CDR2 SYDVKM come from the germline V gene. The CDR3 length is 15 residues.

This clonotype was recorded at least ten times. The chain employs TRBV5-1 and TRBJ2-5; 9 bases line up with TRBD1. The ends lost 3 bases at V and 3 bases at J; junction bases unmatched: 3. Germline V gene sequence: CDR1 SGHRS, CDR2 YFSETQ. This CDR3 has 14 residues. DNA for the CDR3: TGCGCCAGCAGCTCCGGGACAGGGAAAGAGACCCAGTACTTC. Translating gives CASSSGTGKETQYF.

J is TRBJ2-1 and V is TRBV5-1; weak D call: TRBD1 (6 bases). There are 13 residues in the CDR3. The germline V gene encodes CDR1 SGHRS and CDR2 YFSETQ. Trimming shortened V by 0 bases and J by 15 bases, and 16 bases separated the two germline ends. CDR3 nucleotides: TGCGCCAGCAGCTTGGCGGTAGGGGGTTGGCTGTTCTTC. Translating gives CASSLAVGGWLFF.

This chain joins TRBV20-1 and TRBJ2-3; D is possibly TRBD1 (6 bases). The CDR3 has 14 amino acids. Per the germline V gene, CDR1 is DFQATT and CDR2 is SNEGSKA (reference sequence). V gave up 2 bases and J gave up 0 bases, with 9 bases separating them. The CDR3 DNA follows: TGCAGTGCTAGACGACAGGAGAGCACAGATACGCAGTATTTT. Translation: CSARRQESTDTQYF.

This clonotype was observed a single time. For the CDR3, the DNA is TGTGCCAGCACCGGCTCACTAGCGGGCAATGAGCAGTTCTTC. This codes for CASTGSLAGNEQFF. The rearrangement links TRBV12-3 or TRBV12-4 to TRBJ2-1, with 9 nucleotides matching TRBD2. This CDR3 region has 14 residues. The J segment lost 6 bases and the V segment lost 7 bases, leaving 7 bases of the junction unmatched.

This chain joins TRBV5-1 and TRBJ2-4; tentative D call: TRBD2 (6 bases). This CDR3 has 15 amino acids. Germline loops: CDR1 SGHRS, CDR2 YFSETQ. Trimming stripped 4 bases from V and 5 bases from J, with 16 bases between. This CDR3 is CASSPGGLRENIQYF. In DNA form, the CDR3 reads TGCGCCAGCAGCCCCGGGGGACTCCGGGAAAACATTCAGTACTTC.

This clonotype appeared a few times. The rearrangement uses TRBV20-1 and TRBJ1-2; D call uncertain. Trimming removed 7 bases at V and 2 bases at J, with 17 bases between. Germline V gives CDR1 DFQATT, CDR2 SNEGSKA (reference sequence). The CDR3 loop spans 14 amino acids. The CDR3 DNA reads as TGCAGTGGGGAAGGATTCATGCCGAACTATGGCTACACCTTC. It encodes CSGEGFMPNYGYTF.

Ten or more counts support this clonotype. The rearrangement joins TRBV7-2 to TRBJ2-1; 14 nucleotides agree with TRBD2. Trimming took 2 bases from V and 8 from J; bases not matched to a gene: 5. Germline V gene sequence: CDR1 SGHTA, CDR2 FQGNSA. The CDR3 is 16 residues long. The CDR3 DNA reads TGTGCCAGCAGCTTATCCGGACTAGCGGGGGGCGATGAGCAGTTCTTC. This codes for CASSLSGLAGGDEQFF.

CDR3 nucleotide sequence: TGCAGTGCTAGAGATCCCTCTTCCTACTACGAGCAGTACTTC. It encodes CSARDPSSYYEQYF. The genes are TRBV20-1 and TRBJ2-5; D ambiguous. The J call may not be correct, given that the DNA end is closer to TRBJ2-7. Germline lookup yields CDR1 DFQATT and CDR2 SNEGSKA (reference sequence). The CDR3 has 14 residues.

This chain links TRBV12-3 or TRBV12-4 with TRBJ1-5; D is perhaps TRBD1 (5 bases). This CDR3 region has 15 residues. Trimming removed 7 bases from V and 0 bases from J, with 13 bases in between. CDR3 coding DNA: TGTGCCAGCACTCTCCAGGGCACTAGCAATCAGCCCCAGCATTTT. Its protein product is CASTLQGTSNQPQHF.

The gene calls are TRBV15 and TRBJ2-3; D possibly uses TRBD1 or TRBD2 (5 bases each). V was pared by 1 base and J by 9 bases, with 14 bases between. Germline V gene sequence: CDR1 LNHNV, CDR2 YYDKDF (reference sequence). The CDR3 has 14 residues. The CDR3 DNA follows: TGTGCCACCAGCAGAGGGGACGCCTCCGGGACGCAGTATTTT. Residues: CATSRGDASGTQYF. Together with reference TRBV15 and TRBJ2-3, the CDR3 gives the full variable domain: DAMVIQNPRYQVTQFGKPVTLSCSQTLNHNVMYWYQQKSSQAPKLLFHYYDKDFNNEADTPDNFQSRRPNTSFCFLDIRSPGLGDTAMYLCATSRGDASGTQYFGPGTRLTVL.

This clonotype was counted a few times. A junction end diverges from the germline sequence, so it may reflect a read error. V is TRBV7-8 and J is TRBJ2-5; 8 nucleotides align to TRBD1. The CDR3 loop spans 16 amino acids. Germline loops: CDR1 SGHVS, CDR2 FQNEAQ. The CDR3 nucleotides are TGTGCCAGCAGTTCCCTCGGGGGACAGGTGAAAGAGGCCCAGTACTTC. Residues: CASSSLGGQVKEAQYF.

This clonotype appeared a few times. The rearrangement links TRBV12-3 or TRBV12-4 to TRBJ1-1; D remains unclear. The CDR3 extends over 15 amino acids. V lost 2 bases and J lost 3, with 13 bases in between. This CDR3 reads CASSLSLGPYTEAFF. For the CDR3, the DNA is TGTGCCAGCAGTTTATCCCTAGGACCATACACTGAAGCTTTCTTT.

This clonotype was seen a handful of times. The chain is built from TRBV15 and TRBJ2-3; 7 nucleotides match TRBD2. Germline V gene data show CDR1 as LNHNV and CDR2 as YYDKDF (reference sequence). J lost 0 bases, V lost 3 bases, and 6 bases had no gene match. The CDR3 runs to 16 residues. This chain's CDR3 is CATSSLSGSSTDTQYF. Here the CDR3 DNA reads TGTGCCACCAGCAGTCTTAGCGGGTCTAGCACAGATACGCAGTATTTT.

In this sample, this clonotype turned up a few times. In DNA, the CDR3 is TGTGCCAGCAGCTTAGTCTTGGCCGGGGCCAATTCACCCCTCCACTTT. Its translation: CASSLVLAGANSPLHF. V gene TRBV7-2 combines with J gene TRBJ1-6; perhaps TRBD1 as D (5 bases). The V and J ends lost 1 base and 7 bases respectively, with 14 bases between them. This CDR3 comprises 16 residues. CDR1 and CDR2 (germline): SGHTA, FQGNSA. The complete variable domain, with remaining parts taken from reference TRBV7-2 and TRBJ1-6, reads GAGVSQSPSNKVTEKGKDVELRCDPISGHTALYWYRQSLGQGLEFLIYFQGNSAPDKSGLPSDRFSAERTGGSVSTLTIQRTQQEDSAVYLCASSLVLAGANSPLHFGNGTRLTVT.

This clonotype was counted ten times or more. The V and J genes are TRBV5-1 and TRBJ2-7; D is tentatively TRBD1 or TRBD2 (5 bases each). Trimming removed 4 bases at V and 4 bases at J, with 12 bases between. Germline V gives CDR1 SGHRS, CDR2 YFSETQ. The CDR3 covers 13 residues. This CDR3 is CASSRDGEYEQYF. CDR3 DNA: TGCGCCAGCAGCCGGGACGGGGAGTACGAGCAGTACTTC.

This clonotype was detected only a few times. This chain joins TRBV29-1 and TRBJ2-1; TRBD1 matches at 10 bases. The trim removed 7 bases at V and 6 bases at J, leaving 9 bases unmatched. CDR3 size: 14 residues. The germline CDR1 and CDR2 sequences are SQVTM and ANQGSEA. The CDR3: CSAWTGGTINEQFF. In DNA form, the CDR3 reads TGCAGCGCCTGGACAGGGGGAACGATCAATGAGCAGTTCTTC.

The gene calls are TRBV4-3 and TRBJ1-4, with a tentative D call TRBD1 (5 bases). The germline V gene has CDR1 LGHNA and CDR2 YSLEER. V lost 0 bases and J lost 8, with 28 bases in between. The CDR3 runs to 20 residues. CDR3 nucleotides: TGCGCCAGCAGCCAAGATTCTTGGGGCGCAGGGAGCGCGGAGGGGGAAAAACTGTTTTTT. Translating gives CASSQDSWGAGSAEGEKLFF.

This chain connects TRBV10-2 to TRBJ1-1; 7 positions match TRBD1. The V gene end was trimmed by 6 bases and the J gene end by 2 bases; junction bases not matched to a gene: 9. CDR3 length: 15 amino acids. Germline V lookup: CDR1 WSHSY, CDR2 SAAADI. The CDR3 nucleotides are TGCGCCAGCAGGCCATGGACAGGAGATAACACTGAAGCTTTCTTT. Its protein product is CASRPWTGDNTEAFF.

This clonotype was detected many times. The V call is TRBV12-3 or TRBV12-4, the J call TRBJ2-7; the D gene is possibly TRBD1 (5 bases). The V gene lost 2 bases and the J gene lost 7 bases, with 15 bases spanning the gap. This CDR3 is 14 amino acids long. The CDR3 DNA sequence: TGTGCCAGCAGTTTAAAGGGGCCCCGGAAGGAGCAGTACTTC. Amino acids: CASSLKGPRKEQYF.

In nucleotides, the CDR3 is TGTGCCAGCTCAAGGGACCAGGGAGACTATGGCTACACCTTC. Its translation is CASSRDQGDYGYTF. J is TRBJ1-2 and V is TRBV18; D might be TRBD1 (5 bases). V was trimmed by 5 bases and J by 3 bases, leaving 13 bases between them. Germline V gene sequence: CDR1 KGHSH, CDR2 LQKENI. CDR3 size: 14 residues.

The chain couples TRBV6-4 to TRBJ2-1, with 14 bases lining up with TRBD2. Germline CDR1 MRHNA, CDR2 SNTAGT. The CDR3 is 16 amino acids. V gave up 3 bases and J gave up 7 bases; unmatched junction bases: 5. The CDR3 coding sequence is TGTGCCAGCAGTGAGGGGACTAGCGGGGGAGGAAATGAGCAGTTCTTC. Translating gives CASSEGTSGGGNEQFF.

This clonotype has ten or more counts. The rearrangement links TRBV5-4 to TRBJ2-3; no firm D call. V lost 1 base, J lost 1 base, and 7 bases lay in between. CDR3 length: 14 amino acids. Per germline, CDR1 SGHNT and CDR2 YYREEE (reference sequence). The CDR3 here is CASSLFGGTDTQYF. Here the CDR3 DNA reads TGTGCCAGCAGCTTGTTTGGGGGCACAGATACGCAGTATTTT. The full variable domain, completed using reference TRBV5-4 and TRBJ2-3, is ETGVTQSPTHLIKTRGQQVTLRCSSQSGHNTVSWYQQALGQGPQFIFQYYREEENGRGNFPPRFSGLQFPNYSSELNVNALELDDSALYLCASSLFGGTDTQYFGPGTRLTVL.